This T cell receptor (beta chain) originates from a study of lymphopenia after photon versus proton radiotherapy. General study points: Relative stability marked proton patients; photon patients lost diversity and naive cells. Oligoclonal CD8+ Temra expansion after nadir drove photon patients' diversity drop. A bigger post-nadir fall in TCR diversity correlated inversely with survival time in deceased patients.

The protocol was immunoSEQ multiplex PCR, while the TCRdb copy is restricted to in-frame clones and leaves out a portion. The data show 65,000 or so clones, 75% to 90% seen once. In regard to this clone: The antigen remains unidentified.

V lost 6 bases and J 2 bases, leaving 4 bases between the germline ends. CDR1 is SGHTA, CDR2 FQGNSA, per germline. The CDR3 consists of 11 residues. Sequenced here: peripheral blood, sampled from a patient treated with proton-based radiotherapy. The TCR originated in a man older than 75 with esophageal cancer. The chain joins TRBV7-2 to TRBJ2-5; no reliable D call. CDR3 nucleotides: TGTGCCAGCAGTATACAAGAGACCCAGTACTTC. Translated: CASSIQETQYF.